Included here is one T cell receptor (beta chain) sequence, with context. Its antigen remains unidentified. This CDR3 is built from 13 residues. V shed 9 bases and J shed 4 bases, with 15 bases lying between them. Germline-derived CDR1 and CDR2 are SEHNR and FQNEAQ (reference sequence). Time point given: sample taken at primary tumor resection. No cells were sorted before sequencing. The whole RNA sequenced was extracted from tumor, nontumor lung or frozen PBMC. This record comes from a study of spatial heterogeneity in lung cancer. Study in general: Sequence detection consistently recorded a greater number of beta-chain than alpha-chain sequences. Findings and limits, study-wide: Ubiquitous expanded tumor TCRs showed up in blood more at resection than follow-up.

TCRdb re-analysed the 5' RACE reads in MiXCR, keeping a single row per CDR3 protein. The data contain 36,000 or so distinct CDR3 sequences, 5.2% of them seen just once; the ten biggest clones take up around 28%. Sequencing was performed on PBMCs, taken at surgery. This TCR was sampled from a female donor with early-stage non-small cell lung cancer. This chain connects TRBV7-9 to TRBJ1-1; D is unclear. CDR3: CASSYNPITEAFF. The DNA for the CDR3 is TGTGCCAGTTCTTACAACCCCATCACTGAAGCTTTCTTT.